This T cell receptor (beta chain) was profiled in a study of Tregs in tolerant kidney transplant recipients. The CDR3 runs 15 residues. Germline values: CDR1 MNHEY, CDR2 SMNVEV (reference sequence). V was shortened by 7 bases and J by 7 bases, with 19 bases between the two germline ends. Assay: immunoSEQ multiplex PCR; the TCRdb copy retains only in-frame clones and omits some. The table has under 300,000 clones, approximately 84% seen once. The sequenced material came from CD4+ T cells from blood. V usage is TRBV27 and J usage is TRBJ2-2; weak D call: TRBD1 (6 bases). This clonotype originated in a human donor in good health. CDR3 amino acids: CASTALTGPGGELFF. The CDR3 region has the DNA TGTGCCAGCACCGCCCTGACAGGCCCGGGCGGGGAGCTGTTTTTT.